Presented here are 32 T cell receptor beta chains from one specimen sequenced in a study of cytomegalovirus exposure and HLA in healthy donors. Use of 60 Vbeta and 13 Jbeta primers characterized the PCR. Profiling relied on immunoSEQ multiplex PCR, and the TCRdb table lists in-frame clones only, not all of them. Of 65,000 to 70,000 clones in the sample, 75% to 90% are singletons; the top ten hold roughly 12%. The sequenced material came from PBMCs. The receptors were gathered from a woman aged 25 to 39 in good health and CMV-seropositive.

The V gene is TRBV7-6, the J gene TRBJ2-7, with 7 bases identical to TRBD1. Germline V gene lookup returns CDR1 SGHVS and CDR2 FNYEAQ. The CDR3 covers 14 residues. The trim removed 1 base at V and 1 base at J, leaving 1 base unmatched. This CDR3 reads CASSLGTGSYEQYF. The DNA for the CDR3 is TGTGCCAGCAGCTTAGGGACAGGATCCTACGAGCAGTACTTC.

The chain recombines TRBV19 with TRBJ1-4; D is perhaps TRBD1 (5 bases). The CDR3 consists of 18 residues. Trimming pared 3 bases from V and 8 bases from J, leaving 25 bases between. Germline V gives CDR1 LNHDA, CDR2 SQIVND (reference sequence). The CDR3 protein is CASSMQGAGVHKVEKLFF. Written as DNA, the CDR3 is TGTGCCAGTAGTATGCAGGGAGCGGGTGTCCACAAGGTGGAAAAACTGTTTTTT.

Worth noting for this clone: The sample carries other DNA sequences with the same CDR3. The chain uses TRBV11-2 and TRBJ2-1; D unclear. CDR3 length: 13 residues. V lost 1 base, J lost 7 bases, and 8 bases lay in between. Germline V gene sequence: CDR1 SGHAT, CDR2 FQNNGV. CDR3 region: CASSLVSGNEQFF. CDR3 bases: TGTGCCAGCAGCTTAGTATCCGGGAATGAGCAGTTCTTC.

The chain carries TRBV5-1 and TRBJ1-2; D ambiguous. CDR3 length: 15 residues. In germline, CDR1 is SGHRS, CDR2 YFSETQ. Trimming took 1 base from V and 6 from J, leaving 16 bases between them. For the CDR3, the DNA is TGCGCCAGCAGCTTGTACGCAGGTTCGGTGGATGGCTACACCTTC. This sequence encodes CASSLYAGSVDGYTF.

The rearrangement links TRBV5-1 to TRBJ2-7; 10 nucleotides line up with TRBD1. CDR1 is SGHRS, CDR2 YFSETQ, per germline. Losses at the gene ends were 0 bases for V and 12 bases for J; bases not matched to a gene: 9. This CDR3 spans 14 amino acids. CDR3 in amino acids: CASSLETGGEWLYF. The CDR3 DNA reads TGCGCCAGCAGCTTGGAGACAGGGGGCGAATGGCTGTACTTC.

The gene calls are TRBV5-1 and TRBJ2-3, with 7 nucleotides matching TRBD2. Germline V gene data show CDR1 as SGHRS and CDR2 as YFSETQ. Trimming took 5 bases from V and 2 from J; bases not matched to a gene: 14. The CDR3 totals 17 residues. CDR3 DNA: TGCGCCAGCAGGGGGATGGCGCGGGAGCGTTCCACAGATACGCAGTATTTT. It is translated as CASRGMARERSTDTQYF.

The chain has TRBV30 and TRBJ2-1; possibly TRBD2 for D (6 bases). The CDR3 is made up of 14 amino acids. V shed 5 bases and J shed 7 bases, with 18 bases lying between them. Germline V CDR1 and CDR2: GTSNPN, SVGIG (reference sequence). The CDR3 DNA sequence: TGTGCCTGGGGGGACTGGGTTGCCGTTAATGAGCAGTTCTTC. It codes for CAWGDWVAVNEQFF. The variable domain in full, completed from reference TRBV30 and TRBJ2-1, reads SQTIHQWPATLVQPVGSPLSLECTVEGTSNPNLYWYRQAAGRGLQLLFYSVGIGQISSEVPQNLSASRPQDRQFILSSKKLLLSDSGFYLCAWGDWVAVNEQFFGPGTRLTVL.

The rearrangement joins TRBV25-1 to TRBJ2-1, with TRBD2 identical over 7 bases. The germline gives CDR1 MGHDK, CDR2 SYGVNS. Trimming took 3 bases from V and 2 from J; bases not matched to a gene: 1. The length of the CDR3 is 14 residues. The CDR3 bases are TGTGCCAGCAGTGATGGGGGGGCCTACAATGAGCAGTTCTTC. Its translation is CASSDGGAYNEQFF.

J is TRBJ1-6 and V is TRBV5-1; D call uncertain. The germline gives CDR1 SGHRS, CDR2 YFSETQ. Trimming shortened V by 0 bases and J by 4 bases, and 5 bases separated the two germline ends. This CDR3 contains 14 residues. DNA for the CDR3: TGCGCCAGCAGCTTGGACAGTTATAATTCACCCCTCCACTTT. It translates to CASSLDSYNSPLHF.

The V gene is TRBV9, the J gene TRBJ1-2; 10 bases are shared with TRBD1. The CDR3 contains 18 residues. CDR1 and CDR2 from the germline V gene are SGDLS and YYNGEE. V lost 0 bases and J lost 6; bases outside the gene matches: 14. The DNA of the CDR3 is TGTGCCAGCAGCGTAGCGGAGTGGGGACAGGGGAAAGGAAATGGCTACACCTTC. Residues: CASSVAEWGQGKGNGYTF. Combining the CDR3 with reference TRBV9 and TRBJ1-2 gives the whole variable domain DSGVTQTPKHLITATGQRVTLRCSPRSGDLSVYWYQQSLDQGLQFLIQYYNGEERAKGNILERFSAQQFPDLHSELNLSSLELGDSALYFCASSVAEWGQGKGNGYTFGSGTRLTVV.

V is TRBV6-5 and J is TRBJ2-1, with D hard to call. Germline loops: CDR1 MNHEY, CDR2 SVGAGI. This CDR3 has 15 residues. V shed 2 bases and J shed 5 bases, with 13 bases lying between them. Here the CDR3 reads CASSYARPRNNEQFF. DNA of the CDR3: TGTGCCAGCAGTTACGCACGTCCTAGAAACAATGAGCAGTTCTTC.

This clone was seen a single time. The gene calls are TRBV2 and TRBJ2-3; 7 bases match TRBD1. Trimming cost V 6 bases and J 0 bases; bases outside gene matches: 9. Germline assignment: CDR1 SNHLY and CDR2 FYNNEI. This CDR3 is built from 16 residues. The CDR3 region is CASSHGTEISTDTQYF. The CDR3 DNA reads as TGTGCCAGCAGCCACGGGACAGAAATTAGCACAGATACGCAGTATTTT.

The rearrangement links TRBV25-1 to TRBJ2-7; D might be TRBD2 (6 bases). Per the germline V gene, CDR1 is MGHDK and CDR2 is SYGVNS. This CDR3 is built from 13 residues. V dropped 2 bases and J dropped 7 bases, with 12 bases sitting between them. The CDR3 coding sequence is TGTGCCAGCAGTGAAACCAGTGGGGGGGAGCAGTACTTC. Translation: CASSETSGGEQYF.

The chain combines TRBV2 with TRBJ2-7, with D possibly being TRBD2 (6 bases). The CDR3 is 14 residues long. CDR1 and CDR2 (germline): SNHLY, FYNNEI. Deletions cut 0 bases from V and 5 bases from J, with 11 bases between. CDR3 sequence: CASSEAGSSDEQYF. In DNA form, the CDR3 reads TGTGCCAGCAGTGAAGCCGGGAGTAGCGACGAGCAGTACTTC.

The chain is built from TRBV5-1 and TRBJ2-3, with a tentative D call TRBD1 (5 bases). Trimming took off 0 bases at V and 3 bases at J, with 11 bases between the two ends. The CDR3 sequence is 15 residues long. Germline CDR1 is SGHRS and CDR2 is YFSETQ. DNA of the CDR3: TGCGCCAGCAGCTTGGCACCGCAGGGAACAGATACGCAGTATTTT. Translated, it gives CASSLAPQGTDTQYF.

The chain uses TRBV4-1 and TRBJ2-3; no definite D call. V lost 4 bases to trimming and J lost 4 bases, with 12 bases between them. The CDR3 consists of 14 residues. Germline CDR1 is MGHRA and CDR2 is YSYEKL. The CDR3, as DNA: TGCGCCAGCAGCCGAGACCCCGGGTCAGATACGCAGTATTTT. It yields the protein CASSRDPGSDTQYF.

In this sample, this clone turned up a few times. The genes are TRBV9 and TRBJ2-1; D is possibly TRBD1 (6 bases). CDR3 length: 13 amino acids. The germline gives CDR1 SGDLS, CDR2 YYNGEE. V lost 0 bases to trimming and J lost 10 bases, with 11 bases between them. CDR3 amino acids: CASSVVGAGEQFF. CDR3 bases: TGTGCCAGCAGCGTAGTGGGGGCTGGAGAGCAGTTCTTC.

The CDR3 bases are TGTGCCCTACACCGGCGGGCGGCTGGGGCCAACGTCCTGACTTTC. Translating gives CALHRRAAGANVLTF. The rearrangement joins TRBV2 to TRBJ2-6, with D maybe TRBD2 (5 bases). The germline V gene has CDR1 SNHLY and CDR2 FYNNEI. Trimming shortened V by 11 bases and J by 2 bases, and 16 bases separated the two germline ends. The CDR3 loop spans 15 amino acids.

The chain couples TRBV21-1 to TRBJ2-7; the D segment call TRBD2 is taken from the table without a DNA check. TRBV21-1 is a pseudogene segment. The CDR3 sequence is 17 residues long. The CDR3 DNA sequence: TGTGCCAGCAGCACTAAAACAGGAGCGGGGAATACCTACGAGCAGTACTTC. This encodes CASSTKTGAGNTYEQYF.

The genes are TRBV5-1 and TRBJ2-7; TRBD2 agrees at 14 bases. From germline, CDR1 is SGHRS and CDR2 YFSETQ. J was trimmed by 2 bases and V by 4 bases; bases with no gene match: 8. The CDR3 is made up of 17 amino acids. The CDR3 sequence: CASSLGTSGSYAYEQYF. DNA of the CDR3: TGCGCCAGCAGCCTAGGGACTAGCGGGAGCTATGCCTACGAGCAGTACTTC.

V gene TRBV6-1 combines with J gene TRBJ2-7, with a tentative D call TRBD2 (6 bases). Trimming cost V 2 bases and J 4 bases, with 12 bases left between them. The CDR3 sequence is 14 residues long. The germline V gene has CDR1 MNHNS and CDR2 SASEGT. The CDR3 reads CASSERGLLYEQYF. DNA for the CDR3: TGTGCCAGCAGTGAACGGGGACTTCTTTACGAGCAGTACTTC.

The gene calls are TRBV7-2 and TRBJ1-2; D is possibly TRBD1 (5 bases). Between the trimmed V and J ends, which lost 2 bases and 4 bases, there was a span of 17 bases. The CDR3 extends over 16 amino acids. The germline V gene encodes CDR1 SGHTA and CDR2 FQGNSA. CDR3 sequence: CASSLRPSAGFYGYTF. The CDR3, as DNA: TGTGCCAGCAGCTTACGACCCTCGGCAGGGTTCTATGGCTACACCTTC.

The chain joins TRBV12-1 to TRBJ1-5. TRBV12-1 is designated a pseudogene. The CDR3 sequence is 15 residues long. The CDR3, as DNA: TGTGCCAGCAGGGTGACTCGCCGGGGCAATCAGCCCCAGCATTTT. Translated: CASRVTRRGNQPQHF.

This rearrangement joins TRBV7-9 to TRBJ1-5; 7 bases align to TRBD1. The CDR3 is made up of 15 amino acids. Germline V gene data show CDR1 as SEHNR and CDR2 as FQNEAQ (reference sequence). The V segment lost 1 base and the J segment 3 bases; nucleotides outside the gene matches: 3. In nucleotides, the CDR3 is TGTGCCAGCAGCTTAGGAGGGACAGTCAATCAGCCCCAGCATTTT. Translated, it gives CASSLGGTVNQPQHF.

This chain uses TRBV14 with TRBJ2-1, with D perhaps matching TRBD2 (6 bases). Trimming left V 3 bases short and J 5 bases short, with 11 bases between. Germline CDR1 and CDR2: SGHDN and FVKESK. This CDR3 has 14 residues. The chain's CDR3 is CASSQSSADNEQFF. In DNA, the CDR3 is TGTGCCAGCAGCCAGTCTAGCGCCGACAATGAGCAGTTCTTC. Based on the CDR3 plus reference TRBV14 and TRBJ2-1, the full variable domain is EAGVTQFPSHSVIEKGQTVTLRCDPISGHDNLYWYRRVMGKEIKFLLHFVKESKQDESGMPNNRFLAERTGGTYSTLKVQPAELEDSGVYFCASSQSSADNEQFFGPGTRLTVL.

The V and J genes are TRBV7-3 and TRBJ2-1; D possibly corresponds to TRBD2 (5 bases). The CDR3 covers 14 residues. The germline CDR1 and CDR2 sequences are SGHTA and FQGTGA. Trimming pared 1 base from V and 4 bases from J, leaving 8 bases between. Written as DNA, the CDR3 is TGTGCCAGCAGCTTAAGCCGGGGATACAATGAGCAGTTCTTC. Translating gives CASSLSRGYNEQFF.

Here the CDR3 DNA reads TGCGCCAGCAGTACTCCCCGCGGGAGGACTCCTTACGAGCAGTACTTC. Amino acid sequence: CASSTPRGRTPYEQYF. The chain joins TRBV4-1 to TRBJ2-7; 8 nucleotides agree with TRBD2. CDR1 and CDR2 from the germline V gene are MGHRA and YSYEKL. V shed 6 bases, J shed 4 bases, and the junction held 14 bases outside the gene matches. There are 16 residues in the CDR3.

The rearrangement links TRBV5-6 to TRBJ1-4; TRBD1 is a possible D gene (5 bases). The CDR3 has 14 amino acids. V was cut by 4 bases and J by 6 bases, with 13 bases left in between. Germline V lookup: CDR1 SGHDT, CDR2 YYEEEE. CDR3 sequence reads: CASSRGEGDEKLFF. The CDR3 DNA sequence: TGTGCCAGCAGCCGGGGGGAAGGAGATGAAAAACTGTTTTTT.

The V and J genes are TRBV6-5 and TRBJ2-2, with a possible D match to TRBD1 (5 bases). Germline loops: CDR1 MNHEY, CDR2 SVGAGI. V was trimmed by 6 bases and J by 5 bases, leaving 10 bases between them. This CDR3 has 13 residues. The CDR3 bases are TGTGCCAGCAGCATACAGGTGACCGGGGAGCTGTTTTTT. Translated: CASSIQVTGELFF.

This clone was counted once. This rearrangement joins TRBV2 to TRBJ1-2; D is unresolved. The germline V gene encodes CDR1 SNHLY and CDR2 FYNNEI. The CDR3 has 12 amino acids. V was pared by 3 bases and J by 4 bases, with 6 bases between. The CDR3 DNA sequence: TGTGCCAGCAGTGAGCAGTTCTATGGCTACACCTTC. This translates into CASSEQFYGYTF.

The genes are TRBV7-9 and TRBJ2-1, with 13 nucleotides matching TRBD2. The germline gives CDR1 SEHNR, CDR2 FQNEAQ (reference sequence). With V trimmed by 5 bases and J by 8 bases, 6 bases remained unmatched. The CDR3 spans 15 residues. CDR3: CASSETSGRFYEQFF. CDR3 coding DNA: TGTGCCAGCAGCGAGACTAGCGGGAGGTTCTATGAGCAGTTCTTC.

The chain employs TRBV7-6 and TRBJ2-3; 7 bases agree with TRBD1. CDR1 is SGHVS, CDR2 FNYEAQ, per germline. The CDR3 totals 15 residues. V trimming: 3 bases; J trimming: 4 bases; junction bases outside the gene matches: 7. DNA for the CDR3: TGTGCCAGCAGCTTCGGGGACAGCTCTGCAGATACGCAGTATTTT. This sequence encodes CASSFGDSSADTQYF. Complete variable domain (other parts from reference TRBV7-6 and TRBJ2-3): GAGVSQSPRYKVTKRGQDVALRCDPISGHVSLYWYRQALGQGPEFLTYFNYEAQQDKSGLPNDRFSAERPEGSISTLTIQRTEQRDSAMYRCASSFGDSSADTQYFGPGTRLTVL.